This T cell receptor beta chain was identified in a study of T cells in Graves' hyperthyroidism and ophthalmopathy. Study-level background: Peripheral blood was secured at the point of initial diagnosis, before any treatment.

Details on this clonotype: No antigen is known for it.

TCR beta CDR3 sequences were amplified from RNA transcripts. The HTBI primer set served for first-round RT-PCR of the TCR CDR3. A single record per CDR3 protein comes from TCRdb applying MiXCR to the multiplex PCR reads. Found here are about 640,000 distinct CDR3 sequences, less than 25% of them singletons; the top ten hold 30% to 40%. Whole-study results and caveats: Ophthalmopathy was identified by the model a median about 6.8 months ahead of onset. A model built on 13 V-J features separated ophthalmopathy from stable hyperthyroidism.

CDR1 MNHNS and CDR2 SASEGT come from the germline V gene. V gave up 5 bases and J gave up 4 bases, with 11 bases separating them. CDR3 size: 13 residues. Sequencing was done on a sample of blood. The rearrangement links TRBV6-1 to TRBJ2-5; tentatively, D is TRBD2 (6 bases). This sequence was found in a man aged 25-40 years with Graves' ophthalmopathy. The CDR3 DNA reads as TGTGCCAGCAGTTATCAGGGAGGAGAGACCCAGTACTTC. As protein: CASSYQGGETQYF.